This TCR beta chain originates from a study of T cells in Graves' hyperthyroidism and ophthalmopathy. Germline lookup yields CDR1 LGHDT and CDR2 YNNKEL (reference sequence). The CDR3 is 12 residues long. V was trimmed by 6 bases and J by 5 bases, leaving 11 bases between them. Diagnoses rested on clinical symptoms, serum thyroxine and TRAb, thyroid ultrasound and orbital computed tomography. The sample holds many counts of this clonotype. RNA transcripts were the template for amplifying TCR beta CDR3 regions. HTBI primers drove first-round RT-PCR of the TCR CDR3. MiXCR, run by TCRdb on the multiplex PCR reads, gives a single entry per CDR3 protein. The sample includes nearly 600,000 distinct CDR3 sequences, approximately 15% of them seen just once.

The V and J genes are TRBV3-1 and TRBJ2-7; D ambiguous. This clonotype was obtained from a woman in her 30s with Graves' hyperthyroidism that later progressed to Graves' ophthalmopathy. Sequencing was carried out using blood. This CDR3 reads CASSRYINEQYF. CDR3 sequence (DNA): TGTGCCAGCAGTCGGTACATCAACGAGCAGTACTTC.